Listed here are 27 T cell receptor beta chains from one sample, sequenced in a study of blood T cell repertoires in COVID-19. Only in-frame clones appear in the TCRdb table, and some are missing; sequencing was by immunoSEQ multiplex PCR. Counted here are 140,000 to 150,000 clones, 75% to 85% occurring once; the ten biggest clones make up about 4%. Sequencing input: peripheral blood. Receptors originate from a man between 70 and 80 years old who had recovered from COVID-19.

The chain joins TRBV29-1 to TRBJ2-5, with TRBD2 matching 7 bases. From germline, CDR1 is SQVTM and CDR2 ANQGSEA. This CDR3 is built from 12 residues. Trimming removed 5 bases from V and 5 bases from J; junction bases left unmatched: 5. The CDR3: CSVLAGDETQYF. CDR3 nucleotides: TGCAGCGTTTTGGCGGGAGATGAGACCCAGTACTTC.

This chain joins TRBV7-9 and TRBJ2-7; D is uncertain. Deletions cut 3 bases from V and 4 bases from J, with 13 bases between. The germline V gene encodes CDR1 SEHNR and CDR2 FQNEAQ (reference sequence). The CDR3 has 14 residues. In DNA form, the CDR3 reads TGTGCCAGCAGCTTCGGAGAGTTCTCGTACGAGCAGTACTTC. This gives the protein CASSFGEFSYEQYF.

The chain employs TRBV6-2 or TRBV6-3 and TRBJ2-3, with 8 bases identical to TRBD2. The germline CDR1 and CDR2 sequences are MNHEY and SVGEGT. This CDR3 comprises 16 residues. Trimming took 2 bases from V and 5 from J; bases not matched to a gene: 9. CDR3 region: CASSYGFGRDRDTQYF. CDR3 DNA sequence: TGTGCCAGCAGTTACGGCTTCGGGAGGGACCGAGATACGCAGTATTTT.

CDR3 amino acids: CASSNLGLVNALEQYF. For the CDR3, the DNA is TGTGCCAGCAGTAACCTGGGACTAGTAAATGCCCTCGAGCAGTACTTC. V and J are TRBV7-6 and TRBJ2-7, with 8 bases matching TRBD2. The CDR3 sequence is 16 residues long. Trimming at V came to 6 bases and at J to 6 bases, leaving 16 bases not matched to a gene. The germline gives CDR1 SGHVS, CDR2 FNYEAQ.

The chain links TRBV5-5 to TRBJ1-6, with TRBD1 as a possible D gene (5 bases). Trimming took off 0 bases at V and 7 bases at J, with 11 bases between the two ends. CDR3 size: 15 residues. Germline CDR1 is SGHKS and CDR2 is YYEKEE (reference sequence). CDR3 region: CASSLVGGTNSPLHF. The DNA for the CDR3 is TGTGCCAGCAGCTTGGTGGGGGGGACCAATTCACCCCTCCACTTT.

The sample holds one count of this clone. The chain has TRBV6-1 and TRBJ2-7; D might be TRBD2 (6 bases). CDR1 and CDR2 from the germline V gene are MNHNS and SASEGT. The CDR3 has 14 amino acids. Trimming took 3 bases from V and 3 from J, leaving 12 bases between them. For the CDR3, the DNA is TGTGCCAGCAGTGATCCGGGACTGAACTACGAGCAGTACTTC. Translated: CASSDPGLNYEQYF.

The V gene is TRBV12-3 or TRBV12-4, the J gene TRBJ1-2; no clear D. Deletions cut 3 bases from V and 4 bases from J, with 6 bases between. The length of the CDR3 is 12 residues. The CDR3 DNA sequence: TGTGCCAGCAGTTTGTCAGTCTATGGCTACACCTTC. Its protein product is CASSLSVYGYTF.

The chain combines TRBV3-1 (or the pseudogene TRBV3-2) with TRBJ2-1; a weak D match, TRBD2 (6 bases). CDR1 is LGHDT and CDR2 is YNNKEL in the germline V gene (reference sequence). The length of the CDR3 is 16 residues. Trimming removed 2 bases from V and 1 base from J, with 12 bases in between. The CDR3: CASSQWAGGSYNEQFF. The CDR3 DNA sequence: TGTGCCAGCAGCCAATGGGCCGGGGGATCCTACAATGAGCAGTTCTTC.

The V and J genes are TRBV25-1 and TRBJ1-2; the D gene is possibly TRBD1 (6 bases). CDR1 and CDR2 from the germline V gene are MGHDK and SYGVNS. The V end was cut by 4 bases, the J end by 8 bases, with 8 bases between. The CDR3 runs to 11 residues. The CDR3 loop reads CASSVRGGYTF. The CDR3 nucleotides read TGTGCCAGCAGTGTCAGGGGCGGCTACACCTTC.

J is TRBJ2-1 and V is TRBV24-1; TRBD2 matches at 13 bases. Per germline, CDR1 KGHDR and CDR2 SFDVKD. V was clipped by 4 bases and J by 5 bases; unmatched bases: 4. The CDR3 is 16 residues long. CDR3 bases: TGTGCCACCAGTGACGGACTAGCGGGAGTTAACAATGAGCAGTTCTTC. Encoded protein: CATSDGLAGVNNEQFF.

This clone was seen more than once but under ten times. J is TRBJ2-7 and V is TRBV30, with D possibly matching TRBD2 (6 bases). The V gene lost 4 bases and the J gene lost 4 bases, with 26 bases spanning the gap. Germline CDR1 and CDR2: GTSNPN and SVGIG (reference sequence). This CDR3 has 17 amino acids. This CDR3 is CAWTRSPRSGALYEQYF. CDR3 DNA sequence: TGTGCCTGGACCAGATCCCCACGTAGCGGAGCCCTTTACGAGCAGTACTTC.

V gene TRBV6-6 combines with J gene TRBJ2-1, with D unclear. CDR1 and CDR2 (germline): MNHNY, SVGAGI (reference sequence). The CDR3 is made up of 15 amino acids. Trimming stripped 5 bases from V and 9 bases from J, with 20 bases between. The CDR3 spells CASSPSLEPAREQFF. DNA of the CDR3: TGTGCCAGCAGTCCCTCGCTGGAGCCCGCGCGTGAGCAGTTCTTC.

V is TRBV6-5 and J is TRBJ1-6; TRBD1 matches at 8 bases. Per the germline V gene, CDR1 is MNHEY and CDR2 is SVGAGI. V gave up 6 bases and J gave up 12 bases; unmatched junction bases: 7. The CDR3 has 13 residues. CDR3 DNA sequence: TGTGCCAGCAGGGATGGACAGGGTGAACCCCTCCACTTT. It yields the protein CASRDGQGEPLHF.

The chain combines TRBV2 with TRBJ1-4; D possibly corresponds to TRBD1 (6 bases). Germline CDR1 is SNHLY and CDR2 is FYNNEI. The CDR3 is made up of 14 amino acids. Trimming removed 6 bases at V and 8 bases at J, with 16 bases between. CDR3 DNA sequence: TGTGCCAGCAGAGTGGAACTTAGGGGGGAAAAACTGTTTTTT. It translates to CASRVELRGEKLFF.

The chain recombines TRBV4-1 with TRBJ2-1, with TRBD2 matching 12 bases. Trimming cost V 4 bases and J 7 bases; bases outside gene matches: 8. The CDR3 runs 16 residues. Per the germline V gene, CDR1 is MGHRA and CDR2 is YSYEKL. Written as DNA, the CDR3 is TGCGCCAGCAGCCGCCTGACTAGCGGGAGAGGGAATGAGCAGTTCTTC. Encoded protein: CASSRLTSGRGNEQFF.

In its sample, this clone was seen a few times. The chain recombines TRBV5-6 with TRBJ2-5; D might be TRBD2 (6 bases). CDR1 is SGHDT and CDR2 is YYEEEE in the germline V gene. The CDR3 totals 17 residues. V was cut by 0 bases and J by 5 bases, with 20 bases left in between. The chain's CDR3 is CASSLAWGMGGLETQYF. CDR3 DNA: TGTGCCAGCAGCTTGGCCTGGGGTATGGGAGGCCTGGAGACCCAGTACTTC.

This rearrangement joins TRBV6-1 to TRBJ2-1; 13 bases are a match to TRBD2. The CDR3 totals 20 residues. Unmatched junction bases numbered 9, after V lost 0 bases and J lost 1 base. Germline CDR1 reads MNHNS; CDR2 reads SASEGT. CDR3 residues: CASSEAGGLAGHPSYNEQFF. CDR3 DNA: TGTGCCAGCAGTGAAGCGGGGGGACTAGCGGGACACCCTTCCTACAATGAGCAGTTCTTC.

The chain recombines TRBV19 with TRBJ2-3; 11 positions match TRBD2. The CDR3 runs 17 residues. J was trimmed by 4 bases and V by 5 bases; bases with no gene match: 11. CDR1 is LNHDA, CDR2 SQIVND, per germline (reference sequence). The CDR3 protein is CASSEVAGGPDSDTQYF. CDR3 nucleotides: TGTGCCAGTAGTGAGGTAGCGGGAGGGCCGGACTCAGATACGCAGTATTTT. Supplemented by reference TRBV19 and TRBJ2-3, the full variable domain reads DGGITQSPKYLFRKEGQNVTLSCEQNLNHDAMYWYRQDPGQGLRLIYYSQIVNDFQKGDIAEGYSVSREKKESFPLTVTSAQKNPTAFYLCASSEVAGGPDSDTQYFGPGTRLTVL.

The chain has TRBV13 and TRBJ2-7; TRBD2 agrees at 13 bases. J lost 6 bases, V lost 5 bases, and 10 bases had no gene match. Germline assignment: CDR1 PRHDT and CDR2 FYEKMQ (reference sequence). The CDR3 sequence is 16 residues long. CDR3 bases: TGTGCCAGCAGCATTAGGACTAGCGGGAGTTTAAGCGAGCAGTACTTC. Protein product: CASSIRTSGSLSEQYF.

The V call is TRBV4-1, the J call TRBJ2-3, with D possibly matching TRBD1 (6 bases). Trimming took off 3 bases at V and 0 bases at J, with 22 bases between the two ends. Germline CDR1 and CDR2: MGHRA and YSYEKL. The CDR3 sequence is 19 residues long. CDR3 sequence (DNA): TGCGCCAGCAGCCAGCCCGGGACAAGGAGATTTGGTAGCACAGATACGCAGTATTTT. Its protein is CASSQPGTRRFGSTDTQYF.

The V gene is TRBV5-1, the J gene TRBJ2-3, with D perhaps matching TRBD2 (5 bases). The V gene's germline CDR1 is SGHRS and CDR2 YFSETQ. The CDR3 spans 16 residues. Trimming left V 6 bases short and J 4 bases short, with 21 bases between. The CDR3 DNA reads as TGCGCCAGCAACCCGGGTCAGTCAAGCGGCGCAGATACGCAGTATTTT. As protein: CASNPGQSSGADTQYF.

This chain joins TRBV28 and TRBJ2-7; 7 bases map to TRBD1. The CDR3 totals 15 residues. CDR1 and CDR2 from the germline V gene are MDHEN and SYDVKM. V gave up 2 bases and J gave up 4 bases; unmatched junction bases: 8. CDR3 amino acids: CASSLADGRGYEQYF. CDR3 DNA: TGTGCCAGCAGTTTAGCGGATGGCAGGGGGTACGAGCAGTACTTC.

This clone has only a few counts. V gene TRBV7-2 combines with J gene TRBJ1-1, with D uncertain. The CDR3 has 17 residues. V lost 4 bases and J 0 bases, leaving 18 bases between the germline ends. Germline V gene lookup returns CDR1 SGHTA and CDR2 FQGNSA. Here the CDR3 DNA reads TGTGCCAGCAGCTACTCTCCCCAGCGCCGTCTGAACACTGAAGCTTTCTTT. Encoded protein: CASSYSPQRRLNTEAFF.

The V gene is TRBV19, the J gene TRBJ2-2; D not certain. The V end was cut by 7 bases, the J end by 4 bases, with 13 bases between. There are 14 residues in the CDR3. Germline V gene sequence: CDR1 LNHDA, CDR2 SQIVND (reference sequence). The CDR3 sequence: CASKPGQATGELFF. DNA of the CDR3: TGTGCCAGTAAGCCTGGGCAGGCCACCGGGGAGCTGTTTTTT.

This clone was seen only once. The CDR3 here is CASSRTSGGPYEQYF. DNA of the CDR3: TGTGCCAGCAGCAGGACCTCGGGGGGTCCCTACGAGCAGTACTTC. The V gene is TRBV27, the J gene TRBJ2-7, with 7 bases lining up with TRBD2. This CDR3 spans 15 amino acids. V was clipped by 6 bases and J by 2 bases; unmatched bases: 10. From germline, CDR1 is MNHEY and CDR2 SMNVEV (reference sequence).

V and J are TRBV10-3 and TRBJ2-7; possible D gene TRBD2, 5 bases. CDR1 is ENHRY, CDR2 SYGVKD, per germline. The germline V and J ends were trimmed by 7 bases and 2 bases, with 15 bases remaining between them. The CDR3 runs 14 residues. The CDR3 nucleotides are TGTGCCATCAAAACGACTACTACAACCTACGAGCAGTACTTC. It is translated as CAIKTTTTTYEQYF.

This sequence joins TRBV9 and TRBJ1-3; possibly TRBD1 for D (5 bases). Germline CDR1 is SGDLS and CDR2 is YYNGEE. V dropped 0 bases and J dropped 0 bases, with 10 bases sitting between them. The CDR3 consists of 16 residues. This CDR3 is CASSVGGGFSGNTIYF. In nucleotides, the CDR3 is TGTGCCAGCAGCGTAGGCGGGGGATTCTCTGGAAACACCATATATTTT.